This entry concerns a single T cell receptor (beta chain). What this receptor recognizes is not known. The record has no base qualities; no much larger clone is one base away. CDR1 SEHNR and CDR2 FQNEAQ are derived from the germline V gene (reference sequence). Trimming takes 6 bases from V and 5 bases from J, and the germline ends sit 11 bases apart. The CDR3 goes from the cysteine to the phenylalanine over 12 residues. CDR3 DNA is the only sequence kept; it has 36 bases, read in frame from the first base. The sample originates from a study of T-cell reconstitution after alpha-beta-depleted transplantation in children (dated by TCRdb to 2016 to 2017). With regard to the full study: Using TCR repertoire profiling, the study followed T-cell immune reconstitution in a quantitative way in children after TCRalphabeta/CD19-depleted allogeneic hematopoietic cell transplantation.

Library method: PCR. Sequenced on an Illumina HiSeq 2500. To normalize quantification of the TCRbeta repertoire, the TCR libraries were built with molecular barcoding that relied on unique molecular identifiers. In TCRdb, the public reads were trimmed at Q25 with fastp and aligned with MiXCR, with productive beta chains retained. Each CDR3 protein appears once, grouped with its most common genes and DNA. This sample holds approximately 510,000 distinct CDR3 sequences; about 17% were observed only once. The ten most abundant clones make up 3.3% of the sample. The chain couples TRBV7-9 to TRBJ2-7, with the D assignment possibly TRBD1 or TRBD2, given 5 matching bases for each. The receptor was isolated from a human donor who donated a stem cell graft to a child with acute lymphoblastic leukemia. The sample consisted of PBMCs from the stem cell graft donor, taken from the stem cell graft. The nucleotides read TGTGCCAGCAGGTCAATGGGGGACGAGCAGTACTTC. Its protein reads: CASRSMGDEQYF. Where the CDR3 stops, the reference TRBV7-9 and TRBJ2-7 genes take over; the full variable domain is DTGVSQNPRHKITKRGQNVTFRCDPISEHNRLYWYRQTLGQGPEFLTYFQNEAQLEKSRLLSDRFSAERPKGSFSTLEIQRTEQGDSAMYLCASRSMGDEQYFGPGTRLTVT.